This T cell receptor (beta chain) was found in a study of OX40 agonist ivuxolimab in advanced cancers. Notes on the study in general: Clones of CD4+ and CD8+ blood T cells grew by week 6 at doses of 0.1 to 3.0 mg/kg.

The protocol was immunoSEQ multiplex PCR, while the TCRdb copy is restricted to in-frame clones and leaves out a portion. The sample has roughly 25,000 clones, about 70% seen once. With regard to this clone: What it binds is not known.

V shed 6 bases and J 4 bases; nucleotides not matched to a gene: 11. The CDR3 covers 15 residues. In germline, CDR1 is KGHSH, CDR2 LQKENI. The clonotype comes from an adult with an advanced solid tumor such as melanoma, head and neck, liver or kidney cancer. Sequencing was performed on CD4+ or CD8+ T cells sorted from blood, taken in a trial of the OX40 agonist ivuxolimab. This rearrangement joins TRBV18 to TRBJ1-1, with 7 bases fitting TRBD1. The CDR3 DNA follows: TGTGCCAGCTCCGCACAGGGGTTCGGTAGCACTGAAGCTTTCTTT. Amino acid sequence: CASSAQGFGSTEAFF.